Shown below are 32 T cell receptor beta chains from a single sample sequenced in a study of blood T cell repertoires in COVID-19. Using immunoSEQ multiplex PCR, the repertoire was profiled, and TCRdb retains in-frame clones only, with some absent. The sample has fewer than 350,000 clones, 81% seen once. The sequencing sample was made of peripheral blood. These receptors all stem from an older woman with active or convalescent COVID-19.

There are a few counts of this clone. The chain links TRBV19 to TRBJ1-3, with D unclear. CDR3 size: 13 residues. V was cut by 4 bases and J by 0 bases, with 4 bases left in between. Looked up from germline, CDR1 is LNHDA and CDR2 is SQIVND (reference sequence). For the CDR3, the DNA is TGTGCCAGTAGTAGGAGCTCTGGAAACACCATATATTTT. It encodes CASSRSSGNTIYF.

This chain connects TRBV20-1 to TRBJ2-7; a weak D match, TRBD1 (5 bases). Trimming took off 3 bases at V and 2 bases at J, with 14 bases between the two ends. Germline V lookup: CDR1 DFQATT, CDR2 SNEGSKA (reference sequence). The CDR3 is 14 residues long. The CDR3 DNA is TGCAGTGCTAGTCACCCAGGGCCTCCCTACGAGCAGTACTTC. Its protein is CSASHPGPPYEQYF.

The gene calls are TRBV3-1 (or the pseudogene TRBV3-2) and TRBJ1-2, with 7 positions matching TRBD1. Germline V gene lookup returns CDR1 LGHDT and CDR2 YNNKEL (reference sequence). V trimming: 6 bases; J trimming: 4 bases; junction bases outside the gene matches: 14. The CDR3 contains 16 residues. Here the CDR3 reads CASRPLEGASSYGYTF. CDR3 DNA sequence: TGTGCCAGCAGACCACTTGAGGGGGCTTCCTCCTATGGCTACACCTTC.

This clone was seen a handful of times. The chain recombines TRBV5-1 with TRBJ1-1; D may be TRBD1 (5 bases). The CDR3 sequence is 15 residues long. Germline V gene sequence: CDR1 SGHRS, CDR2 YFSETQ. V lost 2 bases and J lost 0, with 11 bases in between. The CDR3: CASSFQGPLNTEAFF. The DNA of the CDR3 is TGCGCCAGCAGCTTCCAGGGCCCCCTGAACACTGAAGCTTTCTTT.

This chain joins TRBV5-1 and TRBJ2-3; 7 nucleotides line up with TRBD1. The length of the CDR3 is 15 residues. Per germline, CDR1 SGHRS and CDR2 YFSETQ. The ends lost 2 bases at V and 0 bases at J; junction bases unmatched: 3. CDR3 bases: TGCGCCAGCAGCTTTGCGGACAGGAGCACAGATACGCAGTATTTT. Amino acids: CASSFADRSTDTQYF.

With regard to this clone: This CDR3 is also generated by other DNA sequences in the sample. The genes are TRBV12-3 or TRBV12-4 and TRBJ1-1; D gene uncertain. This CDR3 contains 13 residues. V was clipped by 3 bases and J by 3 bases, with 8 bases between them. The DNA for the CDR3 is TGTGCCAGCAGTTTGACCGGGGACACTGAAGCTTTCTTT. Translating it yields CASSLTGDTEAFF.

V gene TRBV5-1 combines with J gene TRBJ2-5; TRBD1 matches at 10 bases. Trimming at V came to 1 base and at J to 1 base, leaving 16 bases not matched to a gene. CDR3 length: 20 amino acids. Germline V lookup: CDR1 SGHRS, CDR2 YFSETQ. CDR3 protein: CASSLPRSLSGTGVQETQYF. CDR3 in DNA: TGCGCCAGCAGCTTGCCTCGGTCCCTTTCCGGGACAGGGGTCCAAGAGACCCAGTACTTC.

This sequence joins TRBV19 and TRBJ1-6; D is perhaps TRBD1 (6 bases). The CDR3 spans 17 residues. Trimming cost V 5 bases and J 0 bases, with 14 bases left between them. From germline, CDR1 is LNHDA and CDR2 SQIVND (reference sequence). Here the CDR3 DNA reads TGTGCCAGTAGTTCGCAGGGGACCAGCTCCTATAATTCACCCCTCCACTTT. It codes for CASSSQGTSSYNSPLHF.

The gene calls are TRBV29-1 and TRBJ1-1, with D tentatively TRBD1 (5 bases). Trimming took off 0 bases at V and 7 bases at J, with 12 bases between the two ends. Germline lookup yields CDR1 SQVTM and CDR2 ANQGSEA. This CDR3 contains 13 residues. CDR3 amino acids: CSVEEGQEIEAFF. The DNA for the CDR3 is TGCAGCGTTGAAGAGGGGCAGGAGATTGAAGCTTTCTTT.

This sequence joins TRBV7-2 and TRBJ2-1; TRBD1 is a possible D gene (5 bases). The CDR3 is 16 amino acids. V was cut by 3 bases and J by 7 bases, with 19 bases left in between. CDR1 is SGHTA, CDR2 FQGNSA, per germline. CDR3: CASSLIGALPRNEQFF. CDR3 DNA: TGTGCCAGCAGCTTGATAGGGGCCCTACCTCGGAATGAGCAGTTCTTC.

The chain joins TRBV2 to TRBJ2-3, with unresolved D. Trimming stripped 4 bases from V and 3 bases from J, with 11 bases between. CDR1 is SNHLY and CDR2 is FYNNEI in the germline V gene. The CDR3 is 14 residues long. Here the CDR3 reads CASSALLKTDTQYF. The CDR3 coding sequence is TGTGCCAGCAGTGCCCTATTGAAGACAGATACGCAGTATTTT.

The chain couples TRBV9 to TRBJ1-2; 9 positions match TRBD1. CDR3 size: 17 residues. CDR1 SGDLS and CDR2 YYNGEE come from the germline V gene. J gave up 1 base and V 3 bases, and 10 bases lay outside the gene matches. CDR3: CASSASGDRVDNYGYTF. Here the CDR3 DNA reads TGTGCCAGCAGCGCTTCTGGGGACAGGGTGGATAACTATGGCTACACCTTC.

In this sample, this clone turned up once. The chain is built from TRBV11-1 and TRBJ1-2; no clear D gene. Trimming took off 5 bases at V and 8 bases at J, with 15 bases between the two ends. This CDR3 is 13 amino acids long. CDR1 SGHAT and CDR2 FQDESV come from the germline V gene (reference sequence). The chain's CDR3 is CASSATGKGGYTF. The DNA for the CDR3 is TGTGCCAGCAGCGCTACGGGGAAAGGAGGCTACACCTTC.

For the CDR3, the DNA is TGTGCCAGCAGCGCCCGGACAGAGAGTTGGGAGAGCACAGATACGCAGTATTTT. Its translation: CASSARTESWESTDTQYF. The chain joins TRBV9 to TRBJ2-3, with TRBD1 as a possible D gene (6 bases). The CDR3 totals 18 residues. Germline loops: CDR1 SGDLS, CDR2 YYNGEE. V was clipped by 3 bases and J by 0 bases, with 20 bases between them.

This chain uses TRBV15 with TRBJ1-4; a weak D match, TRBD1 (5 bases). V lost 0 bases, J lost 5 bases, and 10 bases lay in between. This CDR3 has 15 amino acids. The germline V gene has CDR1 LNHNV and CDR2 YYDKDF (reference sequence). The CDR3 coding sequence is TGTGCCACCAGCAGAGATCTCGGGGGAAATGAAAAACTGTTTTTT. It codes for CATSRDLGGNEKLFF.

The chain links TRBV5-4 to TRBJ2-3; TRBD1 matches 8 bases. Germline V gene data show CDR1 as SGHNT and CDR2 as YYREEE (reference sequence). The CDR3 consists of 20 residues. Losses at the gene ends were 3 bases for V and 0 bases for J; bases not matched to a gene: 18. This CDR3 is CASSSFSGQDFFASTDTQYF. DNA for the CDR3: TGTGCCAGCAGCTCCTTCTCGGGACAGGACTTCTTTGCTAGCACAGATACGCAGTATTTT.

The DNA of the CDR3 is TGTGCCAGCAGCTCCACTGGGACAGCTTACTATGGCTACACCTTC. Its translation is CASSSTGTAYYGYTF. This sequence joins TRBV5-5 and TRBJ1-2; TRBD1 matches at 7 bases. Germline V CDR1 and CDR2: SGHKS, YYEKEE (reference sequence). The CDR3 length is 15 residues. V dropped 3 bases and J dropped 3; count of bases not matched to a gene: 8. Full variable domain (outside the CDR3, taken from reference TRBV5-5 and TRBJ1-2): DAGVTQSPTHLIKTRGQQVTLRCSPISGHKSVSWYQQVLGQGPQFIFQYYEKEERGRGNFPDRFSARQFPNYSSELNVNALLLGDSALYLCASSSTGTAYYGYTFGSGTRLTVV.

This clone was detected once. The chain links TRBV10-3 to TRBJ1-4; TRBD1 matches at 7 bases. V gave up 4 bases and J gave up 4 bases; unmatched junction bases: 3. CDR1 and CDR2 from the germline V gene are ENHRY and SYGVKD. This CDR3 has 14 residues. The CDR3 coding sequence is TGTGCCATCAGTGCGGGACAGAGTAATGAAAAACTGTTTTTT. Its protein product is CAISAGQSNEKLFF.

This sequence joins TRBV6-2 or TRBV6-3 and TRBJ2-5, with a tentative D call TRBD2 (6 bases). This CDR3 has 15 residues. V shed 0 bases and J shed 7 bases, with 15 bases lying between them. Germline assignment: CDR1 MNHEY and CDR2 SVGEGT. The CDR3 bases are TGTGCCAGCAGTTACTCGAGAGGGGCCGGGAGGACCCAGTACTTC. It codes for CASSYSRGAGRTQYF.

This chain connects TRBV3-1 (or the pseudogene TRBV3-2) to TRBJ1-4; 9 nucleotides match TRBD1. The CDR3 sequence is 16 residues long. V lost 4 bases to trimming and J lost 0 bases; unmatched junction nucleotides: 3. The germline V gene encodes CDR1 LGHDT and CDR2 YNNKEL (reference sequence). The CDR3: CASSPDRGTTNEKLFF. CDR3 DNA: TGTGCCAGCAGCCCGGACAGGGGAACAACTAATGAAAAACTGTTTTTT.

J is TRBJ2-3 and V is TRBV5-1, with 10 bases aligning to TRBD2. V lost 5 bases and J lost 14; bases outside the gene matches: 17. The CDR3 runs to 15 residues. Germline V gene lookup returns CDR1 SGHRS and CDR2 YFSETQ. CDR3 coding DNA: TGCGCCAGCAGACCACAAACTAGCGGGGTCTTTTTCTGGTATTTT. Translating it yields CASRPQTSGVFFWYF.

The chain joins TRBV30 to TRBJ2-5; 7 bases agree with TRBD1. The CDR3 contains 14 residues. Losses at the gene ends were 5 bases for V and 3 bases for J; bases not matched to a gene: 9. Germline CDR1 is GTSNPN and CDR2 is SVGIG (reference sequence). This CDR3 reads CAWDDGTAKETQYF. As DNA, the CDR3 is TGTGCCTGGGATGATGGGACAGCCAAAGAGACCCAGTACTTC.

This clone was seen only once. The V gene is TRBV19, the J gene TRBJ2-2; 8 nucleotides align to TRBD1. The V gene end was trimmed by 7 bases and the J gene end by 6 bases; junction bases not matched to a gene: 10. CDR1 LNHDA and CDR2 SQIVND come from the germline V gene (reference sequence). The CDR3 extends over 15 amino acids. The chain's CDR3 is CASTPGQGGPGELFF. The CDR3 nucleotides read TGTGCCAGTACCCCTGGACAGGGCGGACCCGGGGAGCTGTTTTTT.

CDR3 sequence (DNA): TGTGCCAGCAGCTTAGGCGCAGGGGGCTACGAGCAGTACTTC. It encodes CASSLGAGGYEQYF. This chain links TRBV11-3 with TRBJ2-7; TRBD1 aligns across 7 bases. CDR3 length: 14 amino acids. The V gene's germline CDR1 is SGHNT and CDR2 YENEEA. After removal of 1 base from V and 3 bases from J, the junction contained 3 bases not matched to a gene.

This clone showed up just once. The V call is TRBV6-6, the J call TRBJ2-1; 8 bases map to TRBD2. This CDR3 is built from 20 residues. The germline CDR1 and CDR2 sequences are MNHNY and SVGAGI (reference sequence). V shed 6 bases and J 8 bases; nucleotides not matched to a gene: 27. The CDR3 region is CASSPTTYYAGTSFGDEQFF. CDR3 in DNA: TGTGCCAGCAGCCCAACAACCTATTACGCCGGGACTAGTTTTGGCGATGAGCAGTTCTTC.

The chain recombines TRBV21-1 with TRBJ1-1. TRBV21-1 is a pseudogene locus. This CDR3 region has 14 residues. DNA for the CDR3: TGTGCCAGCAGCAAACCTCGGGGGGGCACTGAAGCTTTCTTT. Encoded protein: CASSKPRGGTEAFF.

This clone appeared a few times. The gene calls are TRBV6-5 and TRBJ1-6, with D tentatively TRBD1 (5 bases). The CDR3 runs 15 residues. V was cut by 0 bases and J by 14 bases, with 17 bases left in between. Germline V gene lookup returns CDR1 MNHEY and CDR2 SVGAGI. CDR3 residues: CASSYSWGAGSALHF. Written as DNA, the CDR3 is TGTGCCAGCAGTTACTCCTGGGGCGCGGGGTCGGCCCTCCACTTT.

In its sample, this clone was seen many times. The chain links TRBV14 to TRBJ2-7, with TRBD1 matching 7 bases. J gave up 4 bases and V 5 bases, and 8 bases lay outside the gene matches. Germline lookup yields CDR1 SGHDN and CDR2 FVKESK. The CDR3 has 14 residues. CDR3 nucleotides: TGTGCCAGCAGCTCACAGGGGCTTGGATACGAGCAGTACTTC. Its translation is CASSSQGLGYEQYF.

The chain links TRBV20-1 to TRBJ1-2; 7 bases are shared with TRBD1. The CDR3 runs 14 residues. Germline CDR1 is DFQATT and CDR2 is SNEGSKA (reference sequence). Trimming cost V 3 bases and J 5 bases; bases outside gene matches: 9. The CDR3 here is CSASGGTVSYGYTF. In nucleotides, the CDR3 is TGCAGTGCTAGTGGGGGGACAGTTTCATATGGCTACACCTTC.

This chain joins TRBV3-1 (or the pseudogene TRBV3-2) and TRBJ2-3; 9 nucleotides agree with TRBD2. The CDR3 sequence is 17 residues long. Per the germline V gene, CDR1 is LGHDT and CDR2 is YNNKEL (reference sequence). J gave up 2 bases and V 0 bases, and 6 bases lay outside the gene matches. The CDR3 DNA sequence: TGTGCCAGCAGCCAAGACTGGCTAGCGGGGATCACAGATACGCAGTATTTT. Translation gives CASSQDWLAGITDTQYF.

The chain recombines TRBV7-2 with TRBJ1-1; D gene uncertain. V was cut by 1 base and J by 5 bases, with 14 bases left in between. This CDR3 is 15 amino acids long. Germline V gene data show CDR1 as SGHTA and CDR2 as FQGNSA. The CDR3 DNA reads TGTGCCAGCAGCTTAGAGGCAGGACCGGGGACTGAAGCTTTCTTT. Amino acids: CASSLEAGPGTEAFF. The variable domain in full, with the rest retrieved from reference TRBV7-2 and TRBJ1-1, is GAGVSQSPSNKVTEKGKDVELRCDPISGHTALYWYRQSLGQGLEFLIYFQGNSAPDKSGLPSDRFSAERTGGSVSTLTIQRTQQEDSAVYLCASSLEAGPGTEAFFGQGTRLTVV.

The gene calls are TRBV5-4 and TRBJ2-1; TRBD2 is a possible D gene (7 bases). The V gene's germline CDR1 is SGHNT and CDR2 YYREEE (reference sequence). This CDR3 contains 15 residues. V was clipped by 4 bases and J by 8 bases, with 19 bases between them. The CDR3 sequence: CASSTKAPGGDEQFF. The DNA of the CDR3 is TGTGCCAGCAGCACCAAAGCCCCGGGGGGCGATGAGCAGTTCTTC.